This TCR beta chain was sequenced in a study of identical twins (dated by TCRdb to about 2016). Concerning the study at large: To test whether fetal clonotypes persist, this study deep-sequenced TCR alpha and beta repertoires from monozygotic twins, from unrelated adults of various ages, and from cord blood. To rule out contamination, replicate twin experiments were performed at different times with different library preparation protocols.

What the work shows at the level of the full study, not this receptor alone: Because the same donors could not be followed over many years, the conclusions depended on cross-sectional statistical analysis. Abundant cord blood beta clonotypes had fewer insertions, young adult naive repertoires showed a similar but weaker trend, and memory repertoires showed no such trend. In monozygotic twins, recombination models systematically underestimated out-of-frame TCR alpha sharing, but the models matched the sharing seen between unrelated individuals. Excess twin sharing in beta out-of-frame sequences was weaker because fewer shared sequences lowered the signal-to-noise ratio. Out-of-frame TCR alpha sequences shared between twins showed an excess of low generation-probability sequences compared with coincidental sharing between unrelated individuals. Zero-insertion analyses could be partly confounded by invariant T cells such as MAIT and iNKT, though diverse VJ usage argued against such confounding for most clonotypes.

Every donor was a healthy Caucasian. The twin cohort consisted of three pairs of female monozygotic twins, all aged about 18 to 29 years. Using Miltenyi CD45RO+ enrichment and human naive T-cell isolation kits, memory (CD45RO+) and naive T cells were isolated from PBMC. Trimming leaves V shorter by 1 base and J shorter by 6 bases, with the junction holding 9 bases beyond the gene matches. CDR1 and CDR2, looked up from the germline V gene (reference sequence), are DFQATT and SNEGSKA. The CDR3, from cysteine to phenylalanine, totals 16 residues. Left in the record is the CDR3 DNA by itself, 48 bases read in frame from the first base. The method was 5' RACE. Instrument on record: Illumina HiSeq 2000. A universal primer binding site was introduced by template switching, and a unique molecular identifier was present in the final cDNA, enabling accurate counting of TCR cDNA molecules. Specific primers in the conserved constant-segment region were used to synthesize first-strand cDNA for TCR alpha and beta chains. To control for contamination, each cDNA library was double barcoded with a SMART-Mk sample barcode plus Illumina barcodes. TruSeq adapter sequences along with Illumina sample barcodes were introduced in two successive PCR steps. The TCR alpha and beta cDNA libraries were sequenced on the Illumina HiSeq platform using custom primers. In the source study's methods: Unique molecular identifiers were extracted from raw reads with MiGEC, and CDR3 positions were determined with MiXCR. For each individual, recombination models were inferred using an EM algorithm with the repgenHMM and IGoR tools. Shared clonotypes were analyzed with the tcR package in R, and sharing was normalized by the product of cloneset sizes. Out-of-frame nonproductive sequences were analyzed to study raw recombination free of thymic and clonal selection effects. The public reads were quality trimmed at Q25 with fastp and then assembled into clones with MiXCR by TCRdb, keeping productive beta chains. Rows with one shared CDR3 protein collapse into an entry with the most common genes and DNA. Here the V and J calls rest on TCRdb's processing, not on the authors' analysis. The sample table lists 250,000 or so distinct CDR3 sequences, about 12% of them with a count of one. The ten largest clones capture 4% of the sample.

A word on this clonotype: Its antigen is unknown. No base quality information exists; no much larger clone differs at one position.

These data were also filed under a second study, of yellow fever vaccine responses in identical twins. The second source states: According to the authors, in identical twins the way T cells responded to vaccination appeared partly convergent and partly personalized. Focusing on identical twins, the study followed the T cell clones that responded to the vaccine, and did so with precision.

The sequenced sample consisted of memory (CD45RO+) T cells sorted from blood. This specimen's cell subset or site label, per the study, means: CD45RO+ enriched T cells. Recombination joined TRBV20-1 with TRBJ2-1; 10 of the junction bases match TRBD2. The receptor was derived from a young woman in good health. The DNA sequence reads TGCAGTGCTAGAGCCCCCCAGCGGGGGGGCATCAATGAGCAGTTCTTC. This yields the protein CSARAPQRGGINEQFF.